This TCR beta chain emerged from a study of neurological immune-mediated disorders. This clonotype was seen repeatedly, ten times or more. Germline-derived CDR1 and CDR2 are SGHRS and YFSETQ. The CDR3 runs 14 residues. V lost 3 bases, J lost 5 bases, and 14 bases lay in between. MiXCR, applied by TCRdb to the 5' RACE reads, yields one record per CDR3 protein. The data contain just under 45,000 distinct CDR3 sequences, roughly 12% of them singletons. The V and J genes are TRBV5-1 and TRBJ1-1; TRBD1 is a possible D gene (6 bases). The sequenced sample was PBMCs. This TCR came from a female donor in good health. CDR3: CASSWKQGGTEAFF. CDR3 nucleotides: TGCGCCAGCAGCTGGAAACAAGGGGGGACTGAAGCTTTCTTT.